This T cell receptor (beta chain) was identified in a study of blood T cell repertoires in COVID-19. The overall study: Sample material is recorded as cDNA or gDNA derived from T cells, B-cell-depleted T cells, or PBMCs.

Enrollment of patients from Seattle took place during active infection, with longitudinal follow-up. Germline-derived CDR1 and CDR2 are MDHEN and SYDVKM. The CDR3 covers 14 residues. V lost 9 bases to trimming and J lost 2 bases, with 14 bases between them. Original analysis: It was from reference gene primer amplification that nucleated cell counts were estimated. The table came from immunoSEQ multiplex PCR; TCRdb's copy has only in-frame clones and leaves some out. The D gene and trimming were derived from the DNA, and the V and J assignments and clone size from that table. The table records about 64,000 clones, about 80% of them present only once.

V is TRBV28 and J is TRBJ2-1; weak D call: TRBD1 (6 bases). The clonotype was recovered from a man between 60 and 75 years old with COVID-19, enrolled during active disease. Sample: peripheral blood. The CDR3 is CASLRGTTYNEQFF. In DNA, the CDR3 is TGTGCCAGTTTACGAGGGACAACCTACAATGAGCAGTTCTTC.